The subject of this entry is one T cell receptor (beta chain). The antigen remains undetermined. This sample was included in a study of T cells in narcolepsy. General study findings and limits: Healthy controls reportedly lacked the autoreactive clonotypes serially found in patients' blood. Some memory CD4+ repertoires had no autoreactive clone sequences.

The protocol was immunoSEQ multiplex PCR, while the TCRdb copy is restricted to in-frame clones and leaves out a portion. The table shows tens of thousands of clones, with approximately 85% occurring only once. Germline V CDR1 and CDR2: MNHEY, SMNVEV (reference sequence). The CDR3 is 14 residues long. Trimming removed 6 bases from V and 6 bases from J, with 16 bases in between. The V call is TRBV27, the J call TRBJ2-3, with D maybe TRBD2 (5 bases). The sequence was collected from a human donor with narcolepsy. The sample comprised CD45RA- memory CD4+ T cells from PBMCs. CDR3 sequence (DNA): TGTGCCAGCAGGACTACCAGATCCGGGGATACGCAGTATTTT. It encodes CASRTTRSGDTQYF.